The 10 T cell receptor beta chains below all came from one sample that was sequenced in a study of a mutant IDH1 vaccine in newly diagnosed glioma. Time point noted: baseline, week 1 (first vaccination visit). Sample treatment: pre-vaccination baseline after standard-of-care therapy. Only in-frame clones appear in the TCRdb table, and some are missing; sequencing was by immunoSEQ multiplex PCR. The sample holds about 46,000 clones; 60% to 85% are singletons and the top ten take approximately 1.8%. Sequenced material: PBMCs, taken from a glioma patient treated with radiotherapy, temozolomide or both. Receptor source: a woman in her 40s with glioma.

The chain combines TRBV11-2 with TRBJ2-2; D unresolved. The ends were cut back, 1 base at V and 10 bases at J, with 4 bases in the middle. There are 11 residues in the CDR3. Germline V gene data show CDR1 as SGHAT and CDR2 as FQNNGV. The CDR3 protein is CASSLAMELFF. The CDR3 DNA is TGTGCCAGCAGCTTAGCTATGGAGCTGTTTTTT.

The chain employs TRBV14 and TRBJ1-2, with D unclear. CDR3 length: 12 amino acids. V shed 4 bases and J shed 5 bases, with 8 bases lying between them. Germline V gene sequence: CDR1 SGHDN, CDR2 FVKESK. CDR3 coding DNA: TGTGCCAGCAGCCCCGGGGAGTATGGCTACACCTTC. Encoded protein: CASSPGEYGYTF.

J is TRBJ1-1 and V is TRBV6-5; 7 bases align to TRBD1. This CDR3 region has 14 residues. Germline lookup yields CDR1 MNHEY and CDR2 SVGAGI. Trimming cost V 7 bases and J 0 bases; bases outside gene matches: 5. DNA for the CDR3: TGTGCCAGCACCACAGGGGTCATGAACACTGAAGCTTTCTTT. It translates to CASTTGVMNTEAFF.

Remarks on this clone: The junction and the germline gene differ at one end; a read error may be behind it. CDR3: CASRPRAAVPPFYGYTF. CDR3 DNA: TGTGCTAGCAGACCGAGGGCCGCAGTCCCACCCTTCTATGGCTACACCTTC. The chain recombines TRBV7-7 with TRBJ1-2; D gene unclear. The CDR3 runs 17 residues. Germline V gene lookup returns CDR1 SSHAT and CDR2 FNYEAQ (reference sequence).

V is TRBV6-4 and J is TRBJ1-6, with D hard to call. The CDR3 length is 13 residues. CDR1 is MRHNA and CDR2 is SNTAGT in the germline V gene. Trimming cost V 6 bases and J 5 bases, with 8 bases left between them. The CDR3 region has the DNA TGTGCCAGCAGGGTCGGGGATAATTCACCCCTCCACTTT. Translated, it gives CASRVGDNSPLHF.

The rearrangement links TRBV11-3 to TRBJ2-2; D call uncertain. Germline values: CDR1 SGHNT, CDR2 YENEEA. Trimming shortened V by 5 bases and J by 1 base, and 8 bases separated the two germline ends. This CDR3 has 14 amino acids. The CDR3 reads CASSKNRNTGELFF. The CDR3 DNA sequence: TGTGCCAGCAGCAAGAACAGGAACACCGGGGAGCTGTTTTTT.

The CDR3 sequence: CASSILLTKGHEQYF. The CDR3 nucleotides are TGCGCCAGCAGCATTCTCTTAACCAAGGGCCACGAGCAGTACTTC. The chain combines TRBV5-1 with TRBJ2-7; no firm D call. The ends were cut back, 4 bases at V and 5 bases at J, with 19 bases in the middle. This CDR3 region has 15 residues. From germline, CDR1 is SGHRS and CDR2 YFSETQ.

This clone turned up a few times. The chain carries TRBV27 and TRBJ1-1; D possibly corresponds to TRBD1 (6 bases). Germline V lookup: CDR1 MNHEY, CDR2 SMNVEV (reference sequence). Trimming shortened V by 6 bases and J by 5 bases, and 16 bases separated the two germline ends. The CDR3 has 14 amino acids. The CDR3 region is CASSPGVRGTEAFF. CDR3 bases: TGTGCCAGCAGCCCCGGGGTAAGGGGGACTGAAGCTTTCTTT.

V and J are TRBV5-1 and TRBJ2-5, with D tentatively TRBD1 (6 bases). This CDR3 contains 14 residues. CDR1 and CDR2 from the germline V gene are SGHRS and YFSETQ. V dropped 0 bases and J dropped 3 bases, with 9 bases sitting between them. CDR3 sequence: CASSLDSGEETQYF. DNA for the CDR3: TGCGCCAGCAGCTTGGACTCAGGGGAAGAGACCCAGTACTTC.

V and J are TRBV4-1 and TRBJ1-4, with D maybe TRBD1 (5 bases). Germline CDR1 MGHRA, CDR2 YSYEKL. The CDR3 is 15 residues long. The V end was cut by 4 bases, the J end by 3 bases, with 12 bases between. The CDR3 DNA reads as TGCGCCAGCAGCCTTGCGGCAGGGTCTAATGAAAAACTGTTTTTT. Amino acid sequence: CASSLAAGSNEKLFF.